This TCR beta chain derives from a study of early T cells in non-severe SARS-CoV-2 infection. This clonotype showed up just a few times. TCRdb independently ran MiXCR on the 5' RACE reads; one entry per CDR3 protein. This sample has some 40,000 distinct CDR3 sequences, with roughly 5.3% found just once. Between the trimmed V and J ends, which lost 7 bases and 2 bases, there was a span of 18 bases. The CDR3 is made up of 15 amino acids. Germline values: CDR1 SGHRS, CDR2 YFSETQ. The gene calls are TRBV5-1 and TRBJ1-1; perhaps TRBD1 as D (5 bases). Material: whole blood. This TCR came from an adult who was a healthcare worker with PCR-confirmed SARS-CoV-2 infection or an uninfected control (not recorded which). The CDR3 DNA follows: TGCGCCAGCCGCGGGGGAGCCACTGCTAACACTGAAGCTTTCTTT. It specifies CASRGGATANTEAFF. Full variable domain (remainder filled in from reference TRBV5-1 and TRBJ1-1): KAGVTQTPRYLIKTRGQQVTLSCSPISGHRSVSWYQQTPGQGLQFLFEYFSETQRNKGNFPGRFSGRQFSNSRSEMNVSTLELGDSALYLCASRGGATANTEAFFGQGTRLTVV.